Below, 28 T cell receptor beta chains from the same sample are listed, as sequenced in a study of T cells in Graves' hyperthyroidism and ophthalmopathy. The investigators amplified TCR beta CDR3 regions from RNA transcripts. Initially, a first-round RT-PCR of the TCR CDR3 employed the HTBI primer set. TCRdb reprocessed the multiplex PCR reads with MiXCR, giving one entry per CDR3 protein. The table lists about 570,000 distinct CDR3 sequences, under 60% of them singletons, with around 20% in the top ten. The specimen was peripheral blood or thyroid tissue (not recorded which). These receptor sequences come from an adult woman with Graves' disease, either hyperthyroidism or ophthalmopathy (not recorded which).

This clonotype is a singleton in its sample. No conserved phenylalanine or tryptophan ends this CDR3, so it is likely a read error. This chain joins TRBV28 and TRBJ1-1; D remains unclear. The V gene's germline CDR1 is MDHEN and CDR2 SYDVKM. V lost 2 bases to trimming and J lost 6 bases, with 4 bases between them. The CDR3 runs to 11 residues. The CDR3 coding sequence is TGTGCCAGCAGTTTAGGGGCTGAAGCTTTCCTT. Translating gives CASSLGAEAFL.

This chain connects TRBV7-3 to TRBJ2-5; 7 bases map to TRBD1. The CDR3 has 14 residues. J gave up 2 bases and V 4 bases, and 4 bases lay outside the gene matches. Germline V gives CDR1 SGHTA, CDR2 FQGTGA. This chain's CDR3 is CASSWDSWQETQYF. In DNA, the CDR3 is TGTGCCAGCAGCTGGGACAGCTGGCAAGAGACCCAGTACTTC.

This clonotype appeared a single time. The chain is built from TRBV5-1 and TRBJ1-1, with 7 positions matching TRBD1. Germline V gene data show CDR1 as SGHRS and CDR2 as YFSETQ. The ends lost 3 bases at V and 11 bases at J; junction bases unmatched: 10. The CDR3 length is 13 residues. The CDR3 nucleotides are TGCGCCAGCAGCTATGCGAGACAGGGCTGGGCTTTCTTT. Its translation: CASSYARQGWAFF.

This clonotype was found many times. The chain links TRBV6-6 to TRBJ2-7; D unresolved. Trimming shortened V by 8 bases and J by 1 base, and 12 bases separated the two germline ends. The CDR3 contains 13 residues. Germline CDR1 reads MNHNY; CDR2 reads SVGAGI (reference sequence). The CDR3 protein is CASAWAPSYEQYF. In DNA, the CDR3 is TGTGCCAGCGCGTGGGCACCATCCTACGAGCAGTACTTC.

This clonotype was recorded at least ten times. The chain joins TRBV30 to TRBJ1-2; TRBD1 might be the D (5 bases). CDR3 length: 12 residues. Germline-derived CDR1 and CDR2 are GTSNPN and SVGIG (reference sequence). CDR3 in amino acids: CARSGTGSGYTF. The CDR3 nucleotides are TGTGCTAGGTCCGGGACGGGGAGTGGCTACACCTTC.

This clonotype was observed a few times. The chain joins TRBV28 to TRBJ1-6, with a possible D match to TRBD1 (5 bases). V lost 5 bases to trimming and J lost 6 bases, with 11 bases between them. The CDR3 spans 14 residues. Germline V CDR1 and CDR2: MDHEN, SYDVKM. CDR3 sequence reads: CASSPTEVNSPLHF. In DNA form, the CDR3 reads TGTGCCAGCAGTCCGACAGAAGTTAATTCACCCCTCCACTTT.

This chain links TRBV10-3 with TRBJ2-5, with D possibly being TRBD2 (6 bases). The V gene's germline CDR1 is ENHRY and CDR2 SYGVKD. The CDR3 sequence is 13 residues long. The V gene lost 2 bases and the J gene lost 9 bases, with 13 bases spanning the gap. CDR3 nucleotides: TGTGCCATCAGTGAGAGGGGACTGGGCCCCCAGTACTTC. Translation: CAISERGLGPQYF.

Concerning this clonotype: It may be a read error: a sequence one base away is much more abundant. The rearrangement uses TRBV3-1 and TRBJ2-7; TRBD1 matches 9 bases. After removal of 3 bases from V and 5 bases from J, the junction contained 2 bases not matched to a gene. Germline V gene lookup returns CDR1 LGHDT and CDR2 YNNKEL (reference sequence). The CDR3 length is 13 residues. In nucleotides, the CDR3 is TGTGCCAGCAGCCAGGACAGGGGCCACGAGCAGTACTTC. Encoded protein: CASSQDRGHEQYF.

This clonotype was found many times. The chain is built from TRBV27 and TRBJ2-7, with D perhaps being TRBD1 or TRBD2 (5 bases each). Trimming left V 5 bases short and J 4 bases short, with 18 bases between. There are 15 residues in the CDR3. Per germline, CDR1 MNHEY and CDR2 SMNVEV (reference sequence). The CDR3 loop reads CASSRAGMGVYEQYF. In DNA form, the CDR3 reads TGTGCCAGCAGTCGGGCCGGGATGGGGGTATACGAGCAGTACTTC.

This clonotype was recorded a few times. The CDR3 reads CASSLTRVFEKLFF. For the CDR3, the DNA is TGCGCCAGCAGCCTGACCAGGGTTTTTGAAAAACTGTTTTTT. V gene TRBV4-1 combines with J gene TRBJ1-4, with a tentative D call TRBD1 (5 bases). CDR3 length: 14 residues. Germline values: CDR1 MGHRA, CDR2 YSYEKL. V shed 4 bases and J shed 7 bases, with 13 bases lying between them.

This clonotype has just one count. The CDR3 sequence: CASSQSPYGYTF. The CDR3 DNA is TGCGCCAGCAGCCAGAGTCCCTATGGCTACACCTTC. The chain couples TRBV4-1 to TRBJ1-2; D ambiguous. Germline V gene data show CDR1 as MGHRA and CDR2 as YSYEKL. Deletions cut 3 bases from V and 4 bases from J, with 6 bases between. The CDR3 is made up of 12 amino acids.

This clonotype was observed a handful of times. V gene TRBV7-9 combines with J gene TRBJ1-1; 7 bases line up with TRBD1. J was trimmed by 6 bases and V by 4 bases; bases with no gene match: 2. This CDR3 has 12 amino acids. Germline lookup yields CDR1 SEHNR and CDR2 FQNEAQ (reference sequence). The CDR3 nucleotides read TGTGCCAGCAGCTCAACAGGGGCTGAAGCTTTCTTT. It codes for CASSSTGAEAFF. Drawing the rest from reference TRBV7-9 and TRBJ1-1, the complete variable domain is DTGVSQNPRHKITKRGQNVTFRCDPISEHNRLYWYRQTLGQGPEFLTYFQNEAQLEKSRLLSDRFSAERPKGSFSTLEIQRTEQGDSAMYLCASSSTGAEAFFGQGTRLTVV.

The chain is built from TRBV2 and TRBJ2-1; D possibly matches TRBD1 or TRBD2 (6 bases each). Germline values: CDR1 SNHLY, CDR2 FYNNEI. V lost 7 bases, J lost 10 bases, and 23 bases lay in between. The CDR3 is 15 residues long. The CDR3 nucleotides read TGTGCCAGCACTAGCGACCTAAGGGGGACGGGCGAGCAGTTCTTC. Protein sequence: CASTSDLRGTGEQFF.

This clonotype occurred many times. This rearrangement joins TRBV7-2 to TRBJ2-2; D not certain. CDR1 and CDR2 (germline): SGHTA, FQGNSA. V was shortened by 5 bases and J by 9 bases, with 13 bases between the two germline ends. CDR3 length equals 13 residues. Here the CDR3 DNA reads TGTGCCAGCAGCAAACGGGTCTTAAGGGAGCTGTTTTTT. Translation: CASSKRVLRELFF.

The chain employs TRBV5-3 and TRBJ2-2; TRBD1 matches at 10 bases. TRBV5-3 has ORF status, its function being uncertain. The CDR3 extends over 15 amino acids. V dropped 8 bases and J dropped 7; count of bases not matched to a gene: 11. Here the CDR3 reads CASSPRQGANGELFF. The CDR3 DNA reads TGTGCCAGCAGCCCACGACAGGGGGCTAACGGGGAGCTGTTTTTT.

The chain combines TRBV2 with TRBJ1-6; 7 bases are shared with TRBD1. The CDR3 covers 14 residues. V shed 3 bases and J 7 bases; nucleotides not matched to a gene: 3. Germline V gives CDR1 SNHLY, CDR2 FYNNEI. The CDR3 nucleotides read TGTGCCAGCAGTGAGACAGGGCCCAATTCACCCCTCCACTTT. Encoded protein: CASSETGPNSPLHF.

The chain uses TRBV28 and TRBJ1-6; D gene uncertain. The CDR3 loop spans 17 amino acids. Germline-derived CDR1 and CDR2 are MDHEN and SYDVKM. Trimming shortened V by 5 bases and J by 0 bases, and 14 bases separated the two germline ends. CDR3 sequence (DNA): TGTGCCAGCAGTCCGCCGGAGAGCCGCTCCTATAATTCACCCCTCCACTTT. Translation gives CASSPPESRSYNSPLHF.

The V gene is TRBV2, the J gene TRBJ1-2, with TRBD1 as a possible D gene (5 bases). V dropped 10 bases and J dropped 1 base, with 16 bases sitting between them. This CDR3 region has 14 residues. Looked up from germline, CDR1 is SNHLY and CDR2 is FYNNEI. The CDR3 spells CANHPDIGNYGYTF. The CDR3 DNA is TGTGCCAACCACCCGGACATCGGTAACTATGGCTACACCTTC. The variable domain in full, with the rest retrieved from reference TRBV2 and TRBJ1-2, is EPEVTQTPSHQVTQMGQEVILRCVPISNHLYFYWYRQILGQKVEFLVSFYNNEISEKSEIFDDQFSVERPDGSNFTLKIRSTKLEDSAMYFCANHPDIGNYGYTFGSGTRLTVV.

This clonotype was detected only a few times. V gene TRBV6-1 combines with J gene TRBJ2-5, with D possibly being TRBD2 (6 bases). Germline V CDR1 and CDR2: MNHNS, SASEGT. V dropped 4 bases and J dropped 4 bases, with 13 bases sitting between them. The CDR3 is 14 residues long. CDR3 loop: CASSVAGTGETQYF. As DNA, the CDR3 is TGTGCCAGCAGTGTGGCGGGGACGGGAGAGACCCAGTACTTC.

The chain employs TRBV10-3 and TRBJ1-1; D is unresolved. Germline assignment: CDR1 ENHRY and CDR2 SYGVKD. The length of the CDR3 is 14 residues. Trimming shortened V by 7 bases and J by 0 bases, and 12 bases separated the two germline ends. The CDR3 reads CAITKDGLNTEAFF. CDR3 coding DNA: TGTGCCATCACCAAAGACGGATTGAACACTGAAGCTTTCTTT.

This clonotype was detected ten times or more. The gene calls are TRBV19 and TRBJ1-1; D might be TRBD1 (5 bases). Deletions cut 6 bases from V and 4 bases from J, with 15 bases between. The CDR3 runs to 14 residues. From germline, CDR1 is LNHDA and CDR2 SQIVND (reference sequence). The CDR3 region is CASSPTGGGTEAFF. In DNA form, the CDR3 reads TGTGCCAGTAGCCCCACCGGGGGGGGCACTGAAGCTTTCTTT. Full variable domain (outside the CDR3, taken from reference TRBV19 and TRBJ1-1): DGGITQSPKYLFRKEGQNVTLSCEQNLNHDAMYWYRQDPGQGLRLIYYSQIVNDFQKGDIAEGYSVSREKKESFPLTVTSAQKNPTAFYLCASSPTGGGTEAFFGQGTRLTVV.

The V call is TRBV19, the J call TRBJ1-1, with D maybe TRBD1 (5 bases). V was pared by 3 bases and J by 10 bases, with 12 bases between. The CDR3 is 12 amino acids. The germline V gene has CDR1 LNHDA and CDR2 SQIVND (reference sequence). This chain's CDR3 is CASSIRPGGAFF. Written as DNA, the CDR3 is TGTGCCAGTAGTATCAGACCGGGGGGAGCTTTCTTT.

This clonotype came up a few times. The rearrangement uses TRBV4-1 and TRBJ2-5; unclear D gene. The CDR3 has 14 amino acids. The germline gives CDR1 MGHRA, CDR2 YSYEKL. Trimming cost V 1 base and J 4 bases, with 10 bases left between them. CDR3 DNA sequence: TGCGCCAGCAGCCAAGGTGTACGTATAGAGACCCAGTACTTC. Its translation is CASSQGVRIETQYF.

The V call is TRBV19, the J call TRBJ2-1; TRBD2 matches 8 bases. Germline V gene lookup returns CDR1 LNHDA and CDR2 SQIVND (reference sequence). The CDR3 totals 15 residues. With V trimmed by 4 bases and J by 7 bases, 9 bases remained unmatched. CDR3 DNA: TGTGCCAGTAGTACCTCAGTAGCGGGGCTTAATGAGCAGTTCTTC. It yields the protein CASSTSVAGLNEQFF.

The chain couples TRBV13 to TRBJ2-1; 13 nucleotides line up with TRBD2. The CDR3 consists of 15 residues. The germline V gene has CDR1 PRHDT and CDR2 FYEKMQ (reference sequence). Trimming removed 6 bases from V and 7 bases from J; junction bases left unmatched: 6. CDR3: CASRWTSGSKNEQFF. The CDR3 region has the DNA TGTGCCAGCAGATGGACTAGCGGGAGTAAGAATGAGCAGTTCTTC.

CDR3 loop: CASGLGGPYQPQHF. For the CDR3, the DNA is TGTGCCAGCGGCCTGGGGGGGCCCTATCAGCCCCAGCATTTT. The rearrangement uses TRBV27 and TRBJ1-5, with a weak D call TRBD1 (6 bases). Trimming stripped 8 bases from V and 5 bases from J, with 16 bases between. This CDR3 is built from 14 residues. CDR1 is MNHEY, CDR2 SMNVEV, per germline (reference sequence).

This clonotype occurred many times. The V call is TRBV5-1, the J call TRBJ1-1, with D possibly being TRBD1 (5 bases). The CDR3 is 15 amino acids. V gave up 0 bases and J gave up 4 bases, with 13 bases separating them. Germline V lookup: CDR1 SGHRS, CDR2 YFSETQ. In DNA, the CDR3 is TGCGCCAGCAGCTTGGAACGGGACGCAATCACTGAAGCTTTCTTT. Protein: CASSLERDAITEAFF.

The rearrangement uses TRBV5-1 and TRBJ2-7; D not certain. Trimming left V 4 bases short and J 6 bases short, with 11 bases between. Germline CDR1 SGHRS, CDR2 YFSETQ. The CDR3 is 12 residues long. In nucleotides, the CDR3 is TGCGCCAGCAGCCCAACTCTTAGCGAGCAGTACTTC. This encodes CASSPTLSEQYF.